This T cell receptor beta chain comes out of a study of T cells expressing NK-cell markers. TCRdb reanalyzed the 5' RACE reads, giving one entry per CDR3 protein sequence and no DNA. Recorded for this sample: approximately 440,000 distinct CDR3 sequences. Comment on this clonotype: Its target is not known.

Broader study findings: In several donors, dominant clonotypes made up about 25-60.1% of CD3+CD56-NKG2C+ cells.

CDR1 and CDR2 from the germline V gene are SGHRS and YFSETQ. The CDR3 covers 12 residues. The rearrangement joins TRBV5-1 to TRBJ2-2. The TCR originated in a woman between 45 and 65 years old in good health. Material: blood T cells: a sorted CD56 or NKG2C T cell subset, CD4+ or CD8+ T cells, or bulk PBMC T cells (not recorded which). This chain's CDR3 is CASGGTTGELFF. Complete variable domain (other parts from reference TRBV5-1 and TRBJ2-2): KAGVTQTPRYLIKTRGQQVTLSCSPISGHRSVSWYQQTPGQGLQFLFEYFSETQRNKGNFPGRFSGRQFSNSRSEMNVSTLELGDSALYLCASGGTTGELFFGEGSRLTVL.